This T cell receptor (beta chain) was sequenced for a study of shared clonotypes between healthy human individuals. Sequenced by immunoSEQ multiplex PCR; TCRdb stores in-frame clones only, minus some. This table holds about 800,000 clones, about 97% found once. Whole-study findings and limits: Donor clonotype sharing was expected to depend on sequencing depth. In general, naive subsets displayed greater estimated richness than memory subsets did. The study found roughly 5% of naive CD4 clonotypes shared across a few donors.

Naive-designated CD8 cells lacked CD45RO, were positively enriched for CCR7, and omitted terminally differentiated effector memory CD45RA+ cells. None of the donors, who were healthy HIV-negative adults, had recently had acute infections or vaccinations. J lost 10 bases, V lost 4 bases, and 3 bases had no gene match. Looked up from germline, CDR1 is SGHVS and CDR2 is FQNEAQ. The CDR3 runs to 12 residues. A note on this clone: Its target is not known.

Specimen: naive CD8+ T cells sorted from blood. V is TRBV7-8 and J is TRBJ2-2, with 7 bases identical to TRBD1. This clonotype was obtained from a man aged 30 to 39 in good health. The CDR3 protein is CASSSTGLELFF. The CDR3 DNA reads as TGTGCCAGCAGCTCGACAGGGTTGGAGCTGTTTTTT.